This TCR beta chain comes out of a study of CD8 T cells in ankylosing spondylitis. Findings and limits, study-wide: Previous work reported some of these motif variants in the synovial fluid and blood of reactive arthritis. Enrichment of disease-linked clones was reportedly significant in matched ankylosing spondylitis synovial fluid.

TCRdb called the 5' RACE reads again in MiXCR, with one record for every CDR3 protein. The sample has under 400,000 distinct CDR3 sequences, approximately 10% seen once. This CDR3 contains 12 residues. Germline CDR1 is MNHNS and CDR2 is SASEGT. V gave up 6 bases and J gave up 7 bases, with 10 bases separating them. This clonotype was observed at least ten times. Antigen: not known. Sequenced input: blood, either unsorted or a sorted T cell fraction (not recorded which). The rearrangement uses TRBV6-1 and TRBJ1-5; D is ambiguous. The sequence came from a female donor with ankylosing spondylitis or in good health (not recorded which). This chain's CDR3 is CASRLQSQPQHF. DNA for the CDR3: TGTGCCAGCAGACTCCAGTCCCAGCCCCAGCATTTT.